The source of this TCR beta chain is a study of cytomegalovirus exposure and HLA in healthy donors. Points from the study as a whole: Further analysis, carried out later, found HLA-associated TCR beta chains more clonally expanded than equally common other chains. TCR beta sequences reportedly predicted most subjects' HLA-A and HLA-B alleles accurately. Researchers left out some V segments, among them TRBV6-2 and TRBV6-3, as indistinguishable.

In this sample, this clone turned up a few times. Its antigen is currently unknown. The V end lost 2 bases, the J end lost 10 bases, and 9 bases lay between the germline ends. The CDR3 extends over 13 amino acids. The V gene's germline CDR1 is MNHNS and CDR2 SASEGT. These donors counted as nominally healthy when sampled, but unrecorded immune exposures were likely. PCR amplification relied on 60 Vbeta primers (plus 13 Jbeta primers). Clones were sequenced by immunoSEQ multiplex PCR, and TCRdb holds only the in-frame ones, with some missing. The sample has about 37,000 clones, roughly 76% seen once. The sequence derives from a woman aged 40-49 years in good health and CMV-seronegative. Sequenced sample: PBMCs. The rearrangement uses TRBV6-1 and TRBJ1-6; no clear D gene. The CDR3 reads CASSESSASPLHF. The CDR3 DNA reads TGTGCCAGCAGTGAATCGTCCGCGTCACCCCTCCACTTT.